Following are 27 T cell receptor beta chains from one sample sequenced in a study of T cells in Graves' hyperthyroidism and ophthalmopathy (dated by TCRdb to between 2018 and 2021). The library came from multiplex PCR. TCRdb shows the sequencer as Illumina HiSeq 2000. The TCR beta CDR3 regions were amplified from the RNA transcripts. For the first round of RT-PCR on the TCR CDR3, the HTBI primer set was used together with the Qiagen OneStep RT-PCR kit. TCRdb reprocessing: public reads trimmed at Q25 with fastp, clones called with MiXCR, in-frame beta chains kept. Each CDR3 protein gets just one entry, which takes the most common genes and DNA from the rows behind it. Recorded for this sample are about 52,000 distinct CDR3 sequences; approximately 48% of them occurred a single time. Jointly, the top ten make up roughly 9.1% of the sample. The sequenced material came from blood. The receptors stem from a woman between 45 and 60 years old with Graves' ophthalmopathy.

As regards this clonotype: The conserved phenylalanine or tryptophan is not found at the CDR3 terminus, so this likely reflects a read error. CDR3 nucleotides: TGCGGTGCTCGCGGTGTAACGAGCTCCTACAATGAGCAGTTCCTC. It encodes CGARGVTSSYNEQFL. This sequence joins TRBV20-1 and TRBJ2-1; D not resolved. The CDR3 loop spans 15 amino acids. CDR1 and CDR2 from the germline V gene are DFQATT and SNEGSKA (reference sequence).

Judged by abundance, this clonotype is medium-sized. The J gene is TRBJ2-2, the V gene TRBV5-1; D call uncertain. The germline V and J ends were trimmed by 7 bases and 2 bases, with 12 bases remaining between them. The V gene's germline CDR1 is SGHRS and CDR2 YFSETQ. The CDR3 has 14 amino acids. CDR3 coding DNA: TGCGCCAGCCGCATGCGAACCAACACCGGGGAGCTGTTTTTT. This gives the protein CASRMRTNTGELFF. Based on the CDR3 plus reference TRBV5-1 and TRBJ2-2, the full variable domain is KAGVTQTPRYLIKTRGQQVTLSCSPISGHRSVSWYQQTPGQGLQFLFEYFSETQRNKGNFPGRFSGRQFSNSRSEMNVSTLELGDSALYLCASRMRTNTGELFFGEGSRLTVL.

The V and J genes are TRBV7-2 and TRBJ2-1, with 7 bases fitting TRBD2. Trimming removed 6 bases from V and 10 bases from J; junction bases left unmatched: 18. In germline, CDR1 is SGHTA, CDR2 FQGNSA. This CDR3 has 16 residues. CDR3 sequence (DNA): TGTGCCAGCAGTGAAGGGAGGGTAGTGGGAGACTTAGAGCAGTTCTTC. As protein: CASSEGRVVGDLEQFF. Looking up the rest from reference TRBV7-2 and TRBJ2-1 gives the full variable domain: GAGVSQSPSNKVTEKGKDVELRCDPISGHTALYWYRQSLGQGLEFLIYFQGNSAPDKSGLPSDRFSAERTGGSVSTLTIQRTQQEDSAVYLCASSEGRVVGDLEQFFGPGTRLTVL.

This clonotype was seen ten or more times. V and J are TRBV9 and TRBJ2-5; TRBD2 matches at 8 bases. The V and J ends lost 3 bases and 5 bases, in that order; junction bases with no gene match: 12. CDR3 length: 16 residues. Germline CDR1 is SGDLS and CDR2 is YYNGEE. In DNA, the CDR3 is TGTGCCAGCAGCGCATCCTCCGGGGGGGGCCGGGAGACCCAGTACTTC. This codes for CASSASSGGGRETQYF.

On this clonotype: The germline gene is not matched at one end of the junction; a read error may be the cause. The chain links TRBV4-1 to TRBJ2-6; perhaps TRBD1 as D (6 bases). The CDR3 is made up of 16 amino acids. Germline-derived CDR1 and CDR2 are MGHRA and YSYEKL. The CDR3 region is CASSQGGFSGVNVLTF. The CDR3 nucleotides are TGCGCCAGCAGCCAAGGTGGCTTCTCAGGGGTCAACGTCCTGACTTTC.

This clonotype was picked up many times. The V and J genes are TRBV12-3 or TRBV12-4 and TRBJ2-6; D gene ambiguous. This CDR3 has 14 amino acids. V lost 6 bases to trimming and J lost 1 base, with 7 bases between them. The CDR3 DNA reads as TGTGCCAGCAGGGCGGAATCTGGGGCCAACGTCCTGACTTTC. Protein sequence: CASRAESGANVLTF.

As for this clonotype: A much larger clone lies one base from this, so it may be a read error. This sequence joins TRBV9 and TRBJ2-7, with 8 bases that match TRBD1. The CDR3 is 14 residues long. CDR1 is SGDLS and CDR2 is YYNGEE in the germline V gene. CDR3 nucleotide sequence: TGTGCCAGCAGCCCCGGGACAGGTGCCTACGAGCAGCACTTC. Its protein product is CASSPGTGAYEQHF.

The table lists this clonotype with a count of one. This chain uses TRBV7-3 with TRBJ1-2; tentatively, D is TRBD1 (6 bases). Germline values: CDR1 SGHTA, CDR2 FQGTGA. This CDR3 comprises 13 residues. V gave up 5 bases and J gave up 11 bases, with 18 bases separating them. The CDR3 sequence is CASSSGGLAGYTF. CDR3 nucleotides: TGTGCCAGCAGCAGTGGGGGGCTAGCGGGGTACACCTTC.

This sequence joins TRBV4-2 and TRBJ2-3, with 13 positions matching TRBD2. The CDR3 extends over 20 amino acids. Germline V lookup: CDR1 LGHNA, CDR2 YNFKEQ. J was trimmed by 3 bases and V by 0 bases; bases with no gene match: 12. CDR3 loop: CASSQDVIGLAGVDTDTQYF. DNA of the CDR3: TGTGCCAGCAGCCAAGATGTGATCGGACTAGCGGGAGTTGATACAGATACGCAGTATTTT.

This clonotype showed up just once. The rearrangement joins TRBV7-8 to TRBJ2-7; tentatively, D is TRBD1 (6 bases). The V end was cut by 6 bases, the J end by 3 bases, with 15 bases between. The CDR3 is 14 amino acids. The germline V gene has CDR1 SGHVS and CDR2 FQNEAQ. The CDR3 nucleotides read TGTGCCAGCAGTTTCGGGACACTGCTCTACGAGCAGTACTTC. Encoded protein: CASSFGTLLYEQYF.

The chain has TRBV7-9 and TRBJ1-2; weak D call: TRBD1 (5 bases). This CDR3 spans 15 amino acids. CDR1 SEHNR and CDR2 FQNEAQ come from the germline V gene (reference sequence). The V and J ends lost 4 bases and 4 bases respectively, with 16 bases between them. The CDR3 region has the DNA TGTGCCAGCAGCTCCCCGGGGGTCGGATCCTATGGCTACACCTTC. As protein: CASSSPGVGSYGYTF.

A note on this clonotype: Because the CDR3 is missing its conserved closing phenylalanine or tryptophan, this is likely a read error. The DNA is left out, because the CDR3 cannot be placed on it with certainty; the CDR3 is given as TCRdb lists it. The chain is built from TRBV7-6 and TRBJ2-7; TRBD2 is taken as the D call from the table, unchecked against the DNA. Per germline, CDR1 SGHVS and CDR2 FNYEAQ. The length of the CDR3 is 16 amino acids, counting both ends. CDR3 region: CASSLGTSGRTPTSST.

There are many counts of this clonotype. The chain carries TRBV7-6 and TRBJ1-3; TRBD1 matches 7 bases. Trimming cost V 2 bases and J 3 bases; bases outside gene matches: 7. The germline V gene has CDR1 SGHVS and CDR2 FNYEAQ. The CDR3 sequence is 16 residues long. CDR3 nucleotides: TGTGCCAGCAGCTTAAAAGGGGGGACAGATGGAAACACCATATATTTT. It is translated as CASSLKGGTDGNTIYF.

For this clonotype: A much larger clone is a single base away; this may be a read error. The chain uses TRBV3-1 and TRBJ1-1, with D perhaps TRBD1 (5 bases). The CDR3 runs to 15 residues. Per the germline V gene, CDR1 is LGHDT and CDR2 is YNNKEL (reference sequence). The CDR3 reads CASSPPRGVNTKAFF. CDR3 bases: TGTGCCAGCAGCCCCCCCAGAGGGGTGAACACTAAAGCTTTCTTT.

This chain links TRBV9 with TRBJ1-4, with a possible D match to TRBD1 (6 bases). This CDR3 region has 14 residues. CDR1 is SGDLS, CDR2 YYNGEE, per germline. Trimming took off 0 bases at V and 7 bases at J, with 10 bases between the two ends. The DNA of the CDR3 is TGTGCCAGCAGCGTAGAACAGGGAGGTGAAAAACTGTTTTTT. Its translation is CASSVEQGGEKLFF.

This clonotype was seen ten or more times. The CDR3 DNA is TGCGCCAGCAGCTTGGGACTAGTCCTTGATACGCAGTATTTT. Protein sequence: CASSLGLVLDTQYF. This rearrangement joins TRBV5-1 to TRBJ2-3; D is possibly TRBD2 (6 bases). Germline V CDR1 and CDR2: SGHRS, YFSETQ. The CDR3 length is 14 residues. The germline V and J ends were trimmed by 0 bases and 6 bases, with 11 bases remaining between them.

This clonotype was seen at least ten times. The gene calls are TRBV6-5 and TRBJ1-2, with 8 positions matching TRBD1. The CDR3 is made up of 15 amino acids. Germline V gene sequence: CDR1 MNHEY, CDR2 SVGAGI. V shed 6 bases and J 2 bases; nucleotides not matched to a gene: 8. The chain's CDR3 is CASSPWDRLNYGYTF. CDR3 sequence (DNA): TGTGCCAGCAGCCCATGGGACAGGCTCAACTATGGCTACACCTTC.

This chain uses TRBV10-1 with TRBJ2-3; D is undetermined. The germline V gene encodes CDR1 WNHNN and CDR2 SYGVQD (reference sequence). The V gene lost 0 bases and the J gene lost 4 bases, with 11 bases spanning the gap. The CDR3 loop spans 15 amino acids. CDR3 in DNA: TGCGCCAGCAGTGAGTCGGGAATTGACTCAGATACGCAGTATTTT. It is translated as CASSESGIDSDTQYF.

The CDR3 protein is CASSLGTDLNYGYTF. CDR3 DNA sequence: TGTGCCAGCAGCTTAGGGACAGATCTTAACTATGGCTACACCTTC. The gene calls are TRBV7-6 and TRBJ1-2; D is possibly TRBD1 (6 bases). V was cut by 1 base and J by 1 base, with 10 bases left in between. This CDR3 spans 15 amino acids. In germline, CDR1 is SGHVS, CDR2 FNYEAQ.

This clonotype has ten or more counts. The V call is TRBV5-8, the J call TRBJ1-2; a weak D match, TRBD1 (6 bases). From germline, CDR1 is SGHTS and CDR2 YDEGEE. The CDR3 runs 15 residues. V was cut by 1 base and J by 3 bases, with 13 bases left in between. The CDR3, as DNA: TGTGCCAGCAGCTTGCGGGGGGCGGTGGACTATGGCTACACCTTC. Protein: CASSLRGAVDYGYTF.

The rearrangement joins TRBV28 to TRBJ2-6; 9 bases are shared with TRBD1. Germline CDR1 is MDHEN and CDR2 is SYDVKM. The CDR3 sequence is 19 residues long. J lost 2 bases, V lost 5 bases, and 13 bases had no gene match. The CDR3, as DNA: TGTGCCAGCAGTCCCCCTCGGGACAGGGTCGTGGCTGGGGCCAACGTCCTGACTTTC. Protein product: CASSPPRDRVVAGANVLTF. The full variable domain, with the rest looked up from reference TRBV28 and TRBJ2-6, is DVKVTQSSRYLVKRTGEKVFLECVQDMDHENMFWYRQDPGLGLRLIYFSYDVKMKEKGDIPEGYSVSREKKERFSLILESASTNQTSMYLCASSPPRDRVVAGANVLTFGAGSRLTVL.

The CDR3 loop reads CASSLETGHEQYF. CDR3 DNA: TGTGCCAGCAGCTTGGAGACAGGGCACGAGCAGTACTTC. The rearrangement uses TRBV7-9 and TRBJ2-7, with 7 positions matching TRBD1. CDR3 size: 13 residues. With V trimmed by 3 bases and J by 5 bases, 4 bases remained unmatched. The germline V gene encodes CDR1 SEHNR and CDR2 FQNEAQ (reference sequence).

V and J are TRBV9 and TRBJ2-3; 7 nucleotides align to TRBD1. In germline, CDR1 is SGDLS, CDR2 YYNGEE. The CDR3 is made up of 19 amino acids. J was trimmed by 2 bases and V by 4 bases; bases with no gene match: 19. The CDR3 DNA reads as TGTGCCAGCAGCAACCCTACCGATGACAGGGCAAAATCCACAGATACGCAGTATTTT. It is translated as CASSNPTDDRAKSTDTQYF.

The gene calls are TRBV20-1 and TRBJ2-5; 11 bases are shared with TRBD1. From germline, CDR1 is DFQATT and CDR2 SNEGSKA (reference sequence). CDR3 length: 15 residues. V lost 0 bases to trimming and J lost 3 bases; unmatched junction nucleotides: 3. CDR3 DNA sequence: TGCAGTGCTAGAGATCCGGGACAGGGGGAAGAGACCCAGTACTTC. Amino acids: CSARDPGQGEETQYF.

This clonotype was seen many times. The chain is built from TRBV5-4 and TRBJ2-7; 9 bases fit TRBD2. CDR1 is SGHNT and CDR2 is YYREEE in the germline V gene (reference sequence). Losses at the gene ends were 4 bases for V and 3 bases for J; bases not matched to a gene: 5. This CDR3 has 14 residues. The CDR3 bases are TGTGCCAGCAGCGCCTCTAGCGGGGTCTACGAGCAGTACTTC. Residues: CASSASSGVYEQYF.

V usage is TRBV15 and J usage is TRBJ1-1; D is undetermined. Germline V CDR1 and CDR2: LNHNV, YYDKDF (reference sequence). Trimming removed 2 bases from V and 1 base from J, with 11 bases in between. The CDR3 consists of 15 residues. Written as DNA, the CDR3 is TGTGCCACCAGCAGAAAGATCCAGGAGAACACTGAAGCTTTCTTT. Amino acids: CATSRKIQENTEAFF.

Many counts were recorded for this clonotype. The genes are TRBV6-1 and TRBJ2-2; TRBD2 might be the D (6 bases). CDR3 length: 14 amino acids. The V gene lost 2 bases and the J gene lost 8 bases, with 12 bases spanning the gap. Germline V CDR1 and CDR2: MNHNS, SASEGT. CDR3 in amino acids: CASSEWGVIGELFF. The CDR3 coding sequence is TGTGCCAGCAGTGAATGGGGGGTGATTGGGGAGCTGTTTTTT.